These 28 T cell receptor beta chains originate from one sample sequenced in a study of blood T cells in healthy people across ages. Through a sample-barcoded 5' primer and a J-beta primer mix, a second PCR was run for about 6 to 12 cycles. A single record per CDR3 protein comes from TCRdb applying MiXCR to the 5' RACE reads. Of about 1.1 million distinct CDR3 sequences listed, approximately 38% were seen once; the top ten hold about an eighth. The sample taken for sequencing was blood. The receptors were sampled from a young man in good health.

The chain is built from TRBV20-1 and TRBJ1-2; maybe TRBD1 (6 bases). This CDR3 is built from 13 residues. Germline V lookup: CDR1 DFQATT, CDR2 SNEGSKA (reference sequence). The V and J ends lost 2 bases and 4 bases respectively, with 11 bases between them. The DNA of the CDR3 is TGCAGTGCTAGACCAACAGGGTCCTATGGCTACACCTTC. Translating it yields CSARPTGSYGYTF.

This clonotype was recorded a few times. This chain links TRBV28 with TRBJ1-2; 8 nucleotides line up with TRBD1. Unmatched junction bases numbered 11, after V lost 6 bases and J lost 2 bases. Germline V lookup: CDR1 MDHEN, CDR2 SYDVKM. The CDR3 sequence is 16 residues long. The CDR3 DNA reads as TGTGCCAGCAGCCTCGGACAGGGAATCACCAACTATGGCTACACCTTC. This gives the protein CASSLGQGITNYGYTF.

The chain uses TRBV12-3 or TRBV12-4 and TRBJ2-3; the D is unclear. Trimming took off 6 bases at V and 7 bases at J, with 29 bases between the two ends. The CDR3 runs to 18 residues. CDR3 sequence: CASSPNRARAPISNTQYF. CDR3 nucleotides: TGTGCCAGCAGCCCCAATCGGGCCCGGGCCCCCATCAGTAATACGCAGTATTTT.

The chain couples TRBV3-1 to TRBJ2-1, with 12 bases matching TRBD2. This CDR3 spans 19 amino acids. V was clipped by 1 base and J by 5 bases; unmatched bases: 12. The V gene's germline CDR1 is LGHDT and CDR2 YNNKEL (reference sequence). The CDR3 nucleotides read TGTGCCAGCAGCCAAGGACTAGCGGGGGCTTACTATACTAACAATGAGCAGTTCTTC. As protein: CASSQGLAGAYYTNNEQFF.

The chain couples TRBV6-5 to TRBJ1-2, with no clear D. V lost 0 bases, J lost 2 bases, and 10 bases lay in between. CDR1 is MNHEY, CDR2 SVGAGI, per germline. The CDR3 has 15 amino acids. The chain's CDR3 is CASSYSIDGNYGYTF. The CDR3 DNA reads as TGTGCCAGCAGTTACTCGATTGACGGAAACTATGGCTACACCTTC.

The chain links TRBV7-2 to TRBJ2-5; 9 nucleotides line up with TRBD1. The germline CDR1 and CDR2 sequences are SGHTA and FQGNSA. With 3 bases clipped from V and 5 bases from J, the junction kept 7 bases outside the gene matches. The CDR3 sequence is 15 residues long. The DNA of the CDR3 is TGTGCCAGCAGCTTTTCCGGGACAGGGTCGGAGACCCAGTACTTC. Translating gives CASSFSGTGSETQYF.

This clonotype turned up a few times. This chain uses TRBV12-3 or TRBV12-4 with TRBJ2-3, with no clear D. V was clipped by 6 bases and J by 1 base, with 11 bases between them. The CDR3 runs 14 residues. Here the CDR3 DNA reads TGTGCCAGCAGGTTGGACGCCCGCACAGATACGCAGTATTTT. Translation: CASRLDARTDTQYF.

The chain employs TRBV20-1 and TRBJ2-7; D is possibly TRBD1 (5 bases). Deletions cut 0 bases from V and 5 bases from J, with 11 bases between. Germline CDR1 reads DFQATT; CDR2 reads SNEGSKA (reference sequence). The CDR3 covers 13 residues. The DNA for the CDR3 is TGCAGTGCTAGAGATCAGGGAACCGACGAGCAGTACTTC. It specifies CSARDQGTDEQYF.

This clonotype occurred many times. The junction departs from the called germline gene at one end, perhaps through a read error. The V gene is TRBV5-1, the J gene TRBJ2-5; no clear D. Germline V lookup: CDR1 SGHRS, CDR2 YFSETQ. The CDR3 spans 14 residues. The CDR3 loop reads CASSLGGVQETQYF. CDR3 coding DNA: TGTGCCAGCAGCCTGGGCGGAGTACAAGAGACCCAGTACTTC.

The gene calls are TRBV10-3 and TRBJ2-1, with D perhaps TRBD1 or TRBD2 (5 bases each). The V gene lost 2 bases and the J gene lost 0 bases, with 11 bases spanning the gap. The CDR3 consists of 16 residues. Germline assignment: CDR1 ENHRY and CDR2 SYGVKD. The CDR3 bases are TGTGCCATCAGTGAGGAAGGGACGAGCTCCTACAATGAGCAGTTCTTC. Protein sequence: CAISEEGTSSYNEQFF.

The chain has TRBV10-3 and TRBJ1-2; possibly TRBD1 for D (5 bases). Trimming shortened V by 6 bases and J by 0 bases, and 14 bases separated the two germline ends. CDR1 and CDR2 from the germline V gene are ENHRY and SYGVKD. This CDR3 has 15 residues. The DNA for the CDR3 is TGTGCCATCAGCCCCCGACAGACGACTAACTATGGCTACACCTTC. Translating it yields CAISPRQTTNYGYTF.

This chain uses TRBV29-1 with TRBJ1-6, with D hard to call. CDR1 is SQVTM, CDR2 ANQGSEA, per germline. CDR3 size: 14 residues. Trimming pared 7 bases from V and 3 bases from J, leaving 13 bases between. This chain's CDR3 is CSAKEGIYNSPLHF. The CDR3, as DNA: TGCAGCGCCAAAGAGGGCATCTATAATTCACCCCTCCACTTT.

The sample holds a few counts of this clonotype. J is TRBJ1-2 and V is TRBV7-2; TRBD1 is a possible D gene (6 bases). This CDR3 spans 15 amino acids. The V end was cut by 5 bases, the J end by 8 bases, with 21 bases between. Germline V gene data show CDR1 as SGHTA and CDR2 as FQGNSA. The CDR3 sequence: CASSPRGPSGEGYTF. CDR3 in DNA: TGTGCCAGCAGCCCCAGGGGCCCCTCAGGAGAGGGCTACACCTTC.

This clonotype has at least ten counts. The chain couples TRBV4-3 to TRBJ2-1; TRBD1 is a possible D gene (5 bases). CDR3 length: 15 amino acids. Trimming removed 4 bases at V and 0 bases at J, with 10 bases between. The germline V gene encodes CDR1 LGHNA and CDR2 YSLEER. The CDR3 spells CASSLAQGSYNEQFF. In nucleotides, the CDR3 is TGCGCCAGCAGCCTCGCCCAGGGCTCCTACAATGAGCAGTTCTTC.

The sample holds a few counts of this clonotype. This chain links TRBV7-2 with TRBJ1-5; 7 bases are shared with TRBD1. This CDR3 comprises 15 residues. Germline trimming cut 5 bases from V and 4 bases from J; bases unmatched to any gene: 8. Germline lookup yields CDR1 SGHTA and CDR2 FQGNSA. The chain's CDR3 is CASSVRQGNNQPQHF. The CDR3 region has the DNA TGTGCCAGCAGCGTTAGACAGGGTAATAATCAGCCCCAGCATTTT. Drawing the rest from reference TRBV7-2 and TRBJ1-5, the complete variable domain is GAGVSQSPSNKVTEKGKDVELRCDPISGHTALYWYRQSLGQGLEFLIYFQGNSAPDKSGLPSDRFSAERTGGSVSTLTIQRTQQEDSAVYLCASSVRQGNNQPQHFGDGTRLSIL.

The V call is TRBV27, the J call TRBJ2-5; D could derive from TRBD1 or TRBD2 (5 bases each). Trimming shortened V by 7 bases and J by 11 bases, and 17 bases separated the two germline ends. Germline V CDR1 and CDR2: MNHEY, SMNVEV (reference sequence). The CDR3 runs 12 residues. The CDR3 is CASMGRINEQYF. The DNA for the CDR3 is TGTGCCAGCATGGGACGCATCAATGAGCAGTACTTC.

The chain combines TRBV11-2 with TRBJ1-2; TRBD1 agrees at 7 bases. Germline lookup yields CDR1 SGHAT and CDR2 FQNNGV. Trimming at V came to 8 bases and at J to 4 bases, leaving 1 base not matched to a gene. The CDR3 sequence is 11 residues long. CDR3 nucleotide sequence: TGTGCCAGCGGACAGGTCTATGGCTACACCTTC. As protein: CASGQVYGYTF.

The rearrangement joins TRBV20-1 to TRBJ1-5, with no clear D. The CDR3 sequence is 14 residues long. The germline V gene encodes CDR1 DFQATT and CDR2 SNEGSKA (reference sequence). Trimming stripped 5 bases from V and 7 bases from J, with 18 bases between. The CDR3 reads CSASQGGAPQPQHF. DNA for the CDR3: TGCAGTGCTTCCCAAGGCGGAGCTCCCCAGCCCCAGCATTTT.

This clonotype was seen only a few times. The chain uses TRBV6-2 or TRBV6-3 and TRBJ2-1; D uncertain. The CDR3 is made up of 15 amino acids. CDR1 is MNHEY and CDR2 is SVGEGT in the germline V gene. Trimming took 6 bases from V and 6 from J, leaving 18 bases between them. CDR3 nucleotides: TGTGCCAGCAGCTCTTCAGTAGCACCGGGCAATGAGCAGTTCTTC. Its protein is CASSSSVAPGNEQFF.

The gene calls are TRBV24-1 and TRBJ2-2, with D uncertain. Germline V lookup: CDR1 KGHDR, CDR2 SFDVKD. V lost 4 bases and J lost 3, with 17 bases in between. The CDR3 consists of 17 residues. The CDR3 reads CATSDPMDDTDTGELFF. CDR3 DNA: TGTGCCACCAGTGACCCAATGGACGATACGGACACCGGGGAGCTGTTTTTT.

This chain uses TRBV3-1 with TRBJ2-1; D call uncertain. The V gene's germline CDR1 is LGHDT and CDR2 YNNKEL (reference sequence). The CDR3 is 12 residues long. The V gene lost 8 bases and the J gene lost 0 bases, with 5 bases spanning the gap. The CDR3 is CASGLSYNEQFF. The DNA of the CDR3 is TGTGCCAGCGGGCTCTCCTACAATGAGCAGTTCTTC.

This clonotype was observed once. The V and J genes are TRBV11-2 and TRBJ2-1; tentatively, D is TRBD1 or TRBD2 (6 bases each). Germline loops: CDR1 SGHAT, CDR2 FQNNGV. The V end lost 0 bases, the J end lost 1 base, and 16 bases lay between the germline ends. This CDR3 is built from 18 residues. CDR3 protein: CASSLDRGGGLSYNEQFF. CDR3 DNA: TGTGCCAGCAGCTTAGACAGAGGAGGGGGGTTATCCTACAATGAGCAGTTCTTC.

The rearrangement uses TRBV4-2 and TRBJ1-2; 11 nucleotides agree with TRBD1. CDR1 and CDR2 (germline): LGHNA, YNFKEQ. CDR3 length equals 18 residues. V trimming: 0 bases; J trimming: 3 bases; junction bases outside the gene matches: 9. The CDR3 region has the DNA TGTGCCAGCAGCCAAGATCTGGGACAGGGGGACGTGTACTATGGCTACACCTTC. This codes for CASSQDLGQGDVYYGYTF.

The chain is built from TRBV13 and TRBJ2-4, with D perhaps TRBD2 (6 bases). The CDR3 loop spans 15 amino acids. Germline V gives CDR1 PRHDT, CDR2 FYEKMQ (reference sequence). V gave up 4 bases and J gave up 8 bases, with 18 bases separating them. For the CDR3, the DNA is TGTGCCAGCAGCTCAGATGGGCGGGATAGGGACATTCAGTACTTC. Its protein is CASSSDGRDRDIQYF.

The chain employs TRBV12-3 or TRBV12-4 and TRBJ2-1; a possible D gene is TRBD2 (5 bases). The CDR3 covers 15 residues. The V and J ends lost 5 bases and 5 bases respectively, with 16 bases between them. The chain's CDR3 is CASSPSGNLNNEQFF. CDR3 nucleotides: TGTGCCAGCAGTCCTTCGGGGAACCTCAACAATGAGCAGTTCTTC.

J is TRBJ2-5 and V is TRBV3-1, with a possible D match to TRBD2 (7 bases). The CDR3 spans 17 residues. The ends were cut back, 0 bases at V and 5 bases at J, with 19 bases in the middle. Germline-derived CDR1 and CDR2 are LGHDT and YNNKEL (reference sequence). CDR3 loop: CASSQDLGGAVDETQYF. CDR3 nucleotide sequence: TGTGCCAGCAGCCAAGATCTAGGGGGGGCCGTCGATGAGACCCAGTACTTC.

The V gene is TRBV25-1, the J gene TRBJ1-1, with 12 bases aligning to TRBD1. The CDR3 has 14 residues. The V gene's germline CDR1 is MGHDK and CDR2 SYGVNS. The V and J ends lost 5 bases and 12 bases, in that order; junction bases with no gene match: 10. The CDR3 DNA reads TGTGCCAGCAGTTCCGGGACAGGGGGCTCTGTAACTTTCTTT. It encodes CASSSGTGGSVTFF.

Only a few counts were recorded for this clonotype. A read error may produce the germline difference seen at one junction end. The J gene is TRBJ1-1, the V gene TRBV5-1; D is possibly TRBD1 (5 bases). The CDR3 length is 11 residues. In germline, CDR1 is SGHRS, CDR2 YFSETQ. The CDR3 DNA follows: TGTGCCAGCCGGGGGGACACTGAAGCTTTCTTT. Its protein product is CASRGDTEAFF.